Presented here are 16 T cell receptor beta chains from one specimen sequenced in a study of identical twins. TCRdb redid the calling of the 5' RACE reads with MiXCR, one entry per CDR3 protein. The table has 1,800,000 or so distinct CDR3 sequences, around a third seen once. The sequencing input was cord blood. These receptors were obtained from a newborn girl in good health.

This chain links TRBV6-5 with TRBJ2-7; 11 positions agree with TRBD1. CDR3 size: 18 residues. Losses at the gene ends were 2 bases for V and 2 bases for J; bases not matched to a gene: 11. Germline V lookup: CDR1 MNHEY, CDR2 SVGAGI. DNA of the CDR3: TGTGCCAGCAGTTACGGCCGGGACAGGGGGAGGTTTGCCTACGAGCAGTACTTC. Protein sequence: CASSYGRDRGRFAYEQYF.

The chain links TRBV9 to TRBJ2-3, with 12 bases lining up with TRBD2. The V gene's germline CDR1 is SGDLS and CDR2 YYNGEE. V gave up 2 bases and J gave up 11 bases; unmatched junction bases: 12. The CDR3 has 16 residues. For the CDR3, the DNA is TGTGCCAGCAGCGTCGGACTAGCGGGATCCCCCGTTGAGCAGTATTTT. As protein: CASSVGLAGSPVEQYF.

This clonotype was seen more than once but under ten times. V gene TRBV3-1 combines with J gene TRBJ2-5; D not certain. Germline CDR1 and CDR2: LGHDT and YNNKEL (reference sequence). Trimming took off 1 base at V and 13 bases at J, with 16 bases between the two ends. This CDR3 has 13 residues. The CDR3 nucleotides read TGTGCCAGCAGCCAAGCTGGTTTCGGACCCCCGTACTTC. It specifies CASSQAGFGPPYF.

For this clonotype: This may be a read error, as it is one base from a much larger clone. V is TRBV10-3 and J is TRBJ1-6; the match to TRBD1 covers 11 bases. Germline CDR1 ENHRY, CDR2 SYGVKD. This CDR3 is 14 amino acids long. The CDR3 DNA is TGTGCCATCAGTGGGACAGGGGGCGATTCACCCCCCCACTTT. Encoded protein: CAISGTGGDSPPHF.

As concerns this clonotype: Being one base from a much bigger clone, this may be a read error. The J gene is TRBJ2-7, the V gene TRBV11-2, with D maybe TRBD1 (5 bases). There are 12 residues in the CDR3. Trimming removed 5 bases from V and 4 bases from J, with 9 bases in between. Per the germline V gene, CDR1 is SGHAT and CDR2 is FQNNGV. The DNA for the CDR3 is TGTGCCAGCAGCAAACAGGTTTACGAGCAGTACTTC. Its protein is CASSKQVYEQYF.

The CDR3 coding sequence is TGCAGTGCTAGAGATGGAGCGGGCCCGAGCACAGATACGCAGTATTTT. It yields the protein CSARDGAGPSTDTQYF. The rearrangement links TRBV20-1 to TRBJ2-3; D is possibly TRBD2 (6 bases). The CDR3 is made up of 16 amino acids. Trimming shortened V by 0 bases and J by 0 bases, and 13 bases separated the two germline ends. Per the germline V gene, CDR1 is DFQATT and CDR2 is SNEGSKA (reference sequence).

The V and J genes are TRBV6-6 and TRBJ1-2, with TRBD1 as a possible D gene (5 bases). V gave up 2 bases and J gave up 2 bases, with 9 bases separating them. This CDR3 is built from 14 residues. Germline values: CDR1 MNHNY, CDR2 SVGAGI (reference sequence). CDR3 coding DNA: TGTGCCAGCAGTTACAGGGGATCGAACTATGGCTACACCTTC. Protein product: CASSYRGSNYGYTF.

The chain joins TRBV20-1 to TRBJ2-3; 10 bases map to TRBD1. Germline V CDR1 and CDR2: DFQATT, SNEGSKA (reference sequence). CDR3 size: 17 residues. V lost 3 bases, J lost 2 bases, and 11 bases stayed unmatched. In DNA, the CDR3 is TGCAGTGCTAGCCCCGACAGGGGGCGCGGGAACACAGATACGCAGTATTTT. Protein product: CSASPDRGRGNTDTQYF.

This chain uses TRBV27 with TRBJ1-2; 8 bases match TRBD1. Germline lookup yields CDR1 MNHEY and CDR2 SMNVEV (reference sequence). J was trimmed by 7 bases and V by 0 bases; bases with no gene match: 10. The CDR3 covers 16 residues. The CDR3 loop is CASSLSRAGGAGGYTF. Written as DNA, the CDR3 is TGTGCCAGCAGTTTATCGAGAGCAGGGGGCGCAGGTGGCTACACCTTC.

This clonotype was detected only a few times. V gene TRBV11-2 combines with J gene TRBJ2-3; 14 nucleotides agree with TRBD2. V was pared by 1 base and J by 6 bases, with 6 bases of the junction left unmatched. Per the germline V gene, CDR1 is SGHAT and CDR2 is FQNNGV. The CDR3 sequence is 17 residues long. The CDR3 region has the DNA TGTGCCAGCAGCTTAGGGAGACTAGCGGGGGGGGCGGATACGCAGTATTTT. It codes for CASSLGRLAGGADTQYF. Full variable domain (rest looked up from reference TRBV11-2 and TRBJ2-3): EAGVAQSPRYKIIEKRQSVAFWCNPISGHATLYWYQQILGQGPKLLIQFQNNGVVDDSQLPKDRFSAERLKGVDSTLKIQPAKLEDSAVYLCASSLGRLAGGADTQYFGPGTRLTVL.

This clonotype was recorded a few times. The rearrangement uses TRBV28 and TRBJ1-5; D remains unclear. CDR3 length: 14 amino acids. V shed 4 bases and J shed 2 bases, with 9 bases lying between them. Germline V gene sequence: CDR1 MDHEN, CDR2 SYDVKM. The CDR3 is CASSSPRGNQPQHF. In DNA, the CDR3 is TGTGCCAGCAGTTCCCCGCGCGGCAATCAGCCCCAGCATTTT.

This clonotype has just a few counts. CDR3 DNA: TGCAGCGTTGGTCCGGGACTAGCGGGAGTCGAGACCCAGTACTTC. Translation gives CSVGPGLAGVETQYF. The gene calls are TRBV29-1 and TRBJ2-5; 14 positions agree with TRBD2. Germline assignment: CDR1 SQVTM and CDR2 ANQGSEA. The V gene end was trimmed by 4 bases and the J gene end by 5 bases; junction bases not matched to a gene: 6. CDR3 size: 15 residues.

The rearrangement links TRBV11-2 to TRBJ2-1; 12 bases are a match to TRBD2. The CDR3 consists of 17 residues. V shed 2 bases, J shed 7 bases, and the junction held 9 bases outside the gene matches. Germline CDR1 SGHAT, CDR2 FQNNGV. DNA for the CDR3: TGTGCCAGCAGCTTACGGGGAACTAGCGGGAGGTCGAATGAGCAGTTCTTC. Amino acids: CASSLRGTSGRSNEQFF.

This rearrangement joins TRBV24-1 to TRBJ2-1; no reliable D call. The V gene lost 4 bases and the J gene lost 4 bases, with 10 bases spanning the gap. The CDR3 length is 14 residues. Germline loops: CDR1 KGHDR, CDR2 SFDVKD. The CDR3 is CATSDPDLYNEQFF. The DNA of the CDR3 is TGTGCCACCAGTGACCCTGACTTGTACAATGAGCAGTTCTTC.

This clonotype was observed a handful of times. CDR3 amino acids: CATSDFIGGYTF. DNA of the CDR3: TGTGCCACCAGTGATTTTATCGGTGGCTACACCTTC. This chain joins TRBV24-1 and TRBJ1-2; no clear D. The CDR3 sequence is 12 residues long. From germline, CDR1 is KGHDR and CDR2 SFDVKD. Trimming shortened V by 1 base and J by 7 bases, and 6 bases separated the two germline ends.

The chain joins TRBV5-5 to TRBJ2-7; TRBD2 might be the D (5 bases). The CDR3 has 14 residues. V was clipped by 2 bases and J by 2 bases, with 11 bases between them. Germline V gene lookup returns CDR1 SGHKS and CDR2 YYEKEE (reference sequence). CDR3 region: CASSFPGNAYEQYF. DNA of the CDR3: TGTGCCAGCAGCTTCCCGGGGAATGCCTACGAGCAGTACTTC.